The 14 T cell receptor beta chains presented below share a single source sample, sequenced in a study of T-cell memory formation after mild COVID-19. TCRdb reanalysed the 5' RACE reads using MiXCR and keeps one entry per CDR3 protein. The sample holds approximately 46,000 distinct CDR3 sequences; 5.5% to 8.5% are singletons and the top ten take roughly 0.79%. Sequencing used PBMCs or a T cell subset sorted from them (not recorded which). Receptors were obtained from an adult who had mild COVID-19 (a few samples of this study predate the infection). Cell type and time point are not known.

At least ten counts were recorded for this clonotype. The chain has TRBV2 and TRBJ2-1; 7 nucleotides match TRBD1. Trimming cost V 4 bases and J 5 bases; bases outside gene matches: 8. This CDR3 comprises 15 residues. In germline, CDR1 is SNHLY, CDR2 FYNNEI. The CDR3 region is CASSGSGQVNNEQFF. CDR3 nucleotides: TGTGCCAGCAGTGGGTCTGGACAGGTTAACAATGAGCAGTTCTTC.

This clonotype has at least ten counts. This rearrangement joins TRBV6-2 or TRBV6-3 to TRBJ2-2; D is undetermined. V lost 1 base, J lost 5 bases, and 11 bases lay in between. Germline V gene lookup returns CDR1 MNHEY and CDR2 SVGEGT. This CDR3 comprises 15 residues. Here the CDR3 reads CASSYFTVQTGELFF. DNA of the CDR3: TGTGCCAGCAGTTACTTCACGGTCCAGACCGGGGAGCTGTTTTTT.

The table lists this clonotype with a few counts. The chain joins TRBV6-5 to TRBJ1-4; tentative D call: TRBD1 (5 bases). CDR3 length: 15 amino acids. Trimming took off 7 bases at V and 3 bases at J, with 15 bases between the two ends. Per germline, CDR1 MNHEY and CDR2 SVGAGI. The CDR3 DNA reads TGTGCCAGCACCCCCCCGGACATACCTAATGAAAAACTGTTTTTT. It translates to CASTPPDIPNEKLFF.

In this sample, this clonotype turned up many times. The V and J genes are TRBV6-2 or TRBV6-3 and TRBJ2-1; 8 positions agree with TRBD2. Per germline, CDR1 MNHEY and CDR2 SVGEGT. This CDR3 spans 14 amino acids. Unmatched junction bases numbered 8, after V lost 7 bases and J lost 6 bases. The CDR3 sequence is CASKETSVLNEQFF. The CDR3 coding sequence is TGTGCCAGCAAAGAGACTAGCGTACTCAATGAGCAGTTCTTC.

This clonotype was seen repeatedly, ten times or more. CDR3 region: CASSLRSGQGSREQYF. CDR3 nucleotide sequence: TGTGCCAGCAGCTTGAGGAGTGGGCAGGGCTCCCGGGAGCAGTACTTC. This sequence joins TRBV5-6 and TRBJ2-7; D may be TRBD1 (5 bases). This CDR3 is built from 16 residues. Between the trimmed V and J ends, which lost 1 base and 7 bases, there was a span of 21 bases. In germline, CDR1 is SGHDT, CDR2 YYEEEE.

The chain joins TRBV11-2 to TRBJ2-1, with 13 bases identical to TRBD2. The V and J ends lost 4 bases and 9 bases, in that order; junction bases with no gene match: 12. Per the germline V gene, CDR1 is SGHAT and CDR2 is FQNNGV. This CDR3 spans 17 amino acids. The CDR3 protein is CASSSQEGLAGYAEQFF. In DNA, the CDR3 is TGTGCCAGCAGCTCACAGGAGGGACTAGCGGGATATGCTGAGCAGTTCTTC.

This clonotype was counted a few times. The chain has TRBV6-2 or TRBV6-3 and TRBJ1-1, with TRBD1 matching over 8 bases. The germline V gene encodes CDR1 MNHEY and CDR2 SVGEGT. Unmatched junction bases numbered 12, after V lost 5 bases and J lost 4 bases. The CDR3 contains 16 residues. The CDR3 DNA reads TGTGCCAGCAGTAAGGCCACAGGGGGAGGTATCACTGAAGCTTTCTTT. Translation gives CASSKATGGGITEAFF.

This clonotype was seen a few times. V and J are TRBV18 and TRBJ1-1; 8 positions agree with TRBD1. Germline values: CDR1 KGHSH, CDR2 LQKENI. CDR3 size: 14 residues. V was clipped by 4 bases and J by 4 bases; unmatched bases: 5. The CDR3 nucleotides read TGTGCCAGCTCACTATCAGGGGGCGGCACTGAAGCTTTCTTT. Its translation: CASSLSGGGTEAFF.

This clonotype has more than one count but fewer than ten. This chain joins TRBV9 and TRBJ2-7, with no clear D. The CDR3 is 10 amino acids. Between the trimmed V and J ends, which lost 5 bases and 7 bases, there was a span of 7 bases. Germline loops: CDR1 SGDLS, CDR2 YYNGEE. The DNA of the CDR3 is TGTGCCAGCAGGTGGGGTGAGCAGTACTTC. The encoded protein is CASRWGEQYF. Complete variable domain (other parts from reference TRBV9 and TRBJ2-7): DSGVTQTPKHLITATGQRVTLRCSPRSGDLSVYWYQQSLDQGLQFLIQYYNGEERAKGNILERFSAQQFPDLHSELNLSSLELGDSALYFCASRWGEQYFGPGTRLTVT.

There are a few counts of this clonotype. DNA for the CDR3: TGCAGGGGCCAGGAGGGAGAGGAGACCCAGTACTTC. It yields the protein CRGQEGEETQYF. The chain uses TRBV20-1 and TRBJ2-5, with D perhaps TRBD2 (6 bases). This CDR3 spans 12 amino acids. Germline V gives CDR1 DFQATT, CDR2 SNEGSKA (reference sequence).

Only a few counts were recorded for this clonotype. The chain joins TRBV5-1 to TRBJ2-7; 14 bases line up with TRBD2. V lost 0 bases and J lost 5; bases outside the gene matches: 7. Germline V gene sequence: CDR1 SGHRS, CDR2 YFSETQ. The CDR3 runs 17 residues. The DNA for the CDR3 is TGCGCCAGCAGCTTGGGACTAGCGGGAGGGCCAGTCAACGAGCAGTACTTC. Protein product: CASSLGLAGGPVNEQYF.

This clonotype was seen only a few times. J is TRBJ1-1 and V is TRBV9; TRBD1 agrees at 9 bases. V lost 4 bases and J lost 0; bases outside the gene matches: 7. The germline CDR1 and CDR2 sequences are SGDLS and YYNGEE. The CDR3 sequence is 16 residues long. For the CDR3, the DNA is TGTGCCAGCAGCCTCGCGACAGGGGGTCTGAACACTGAAGCTTTCTTT. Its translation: CASSLATGGLNTEAFF.

The CDR3: CASTRDYGYTF. The CDR3 DNA reads TGTGCCAGCACCCGGGACTATGGCTACACCTTC. This chain links TRBV7-9 with TRBJ1-2; D is undetermined. The germline V gene has CDR1 SEHNR and CDR2 FQNEAQ (reference sequence). Trimming took 7 bases from V and 3 from J, leaving 6 bases between them. This CDR3 has 11 residues. The full variable domain, in which reference TRBV7-9 and TRBJ1-2 provide the parts outside the CDR3, is DTGVSQNPRHKITKRGQNVTFRCDPISEHNRLYWYRQTLGQGPEFLTYFQNEAQLEKSRLLSDRFSAERPKGSFSTLEIQRTEQGDSAMYLCASTRDYGYTFGSGTRLTVV.

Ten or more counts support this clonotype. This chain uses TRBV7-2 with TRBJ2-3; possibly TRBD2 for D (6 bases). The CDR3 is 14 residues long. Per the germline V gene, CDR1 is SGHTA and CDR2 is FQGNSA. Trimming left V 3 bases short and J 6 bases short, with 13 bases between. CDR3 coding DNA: TGTGCCAGCAGCTTGCTCCTAGCGCTGGATACGCAGTATTTT. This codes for CASSLLLALDTQYF.